The source of this TCR beta chain is a study of radiation and T cells in renal cell carcinoma (dated by TCRdb to between 2020 and 2021). General notes on the study: The samples were obtained from a clinical trial, where primary renal cell carcinomas were treated with 15 Gy stereotactic body radiation therapy and then removed by nephrectomy 4 weeks afterward. A total of approximately 4 million unique CDR3 nucleotide sequences, encoding more than 2 million unique CDR3 amino acid sequences, were found across all 50 or so samples. A total of around 50 samples underwent TCR beta sequencing, made up of some 26 tumors and some 27 peripheral blood samples. Broad study findings and their caveats: The single-armed trial design could not address effects of radiation dose or scheduling on the TCR repertoire. Because no pretreatment tumor biopsies were available, whether clonotypes were present in the tumor at baseline could not be determined. Tracking of blood repertoire dynamics stopped at roughly four weeks after treatment, with no follow-up past that point. Top tumor clonotypes rose in blood from baseline to 2 weeks post-radiation, then contracted by 4 weeks, suggesting transient expansion of tumor-resident clones.

Taken with the paper, the label for time point translates to: baseline pretreatment blood. What the treatment or condition label conveys for this sample: 15 Gy SBRT to primary tumor, nephrectomy 4 weeks later. Serial peripheral blood from radiation-treated patients was sampled at baseline, 2 weeks and 4 weeks after SBRT to track tumor-enriched clonotypes. Every patient had renal cell carcinoma of clear cell pathology. The QIAamp DNA Blood Mini Kit (Qiagen) was used to prepare genomic DNA for TCR sequencing. The analyses included just those samples that passed every quality control check. Trimming removed 0 bases from V and 8 bases from J, leaving 11 bases between the germline ends. CDR1 and CDR2, looked up from the germline V gene (reference sequence), are SEHNR and FQNEAQ. The CDR3 goes from the cysteine to the phenylalanine over 14 residues. Only the CDR3 part of the read is kept: 42 bases, read in frame from the first base.

Following the manufacturer's recommendations, the immunoSEQ kit was used to generate TCR beta libraries from genomic DNA. For library preparation, a first multiplex PCR was performed with proprietary primers, followed by a second PCR in which unique barcodes were added, and bead cleanups were performed after each round. Each sample batch included a kit-provided positive control reaction and a negative control reaction. The final libraries were assessed on an Agilent 4200 TapeStation D1000 ScreenTape, pooled by volume, and quantified by qPCR. An Illumina NextSeq500 fitted with a MidOutput 150-cycle cartridge performed the sequencing, running 156 Read1 cycles and 15 Index1 cycles with the kit's custom primers. The pooled library was loaded at about 1 pM, and about 20% PhiX control was spiked in. The study's processing was this. The vendor-processed data were analyzed in R, and a clonotype was defined as all T cells that share the same CDR3 nucleotide sequence. For clone abundance analyses, frequencies were normalized to the 10,000 most abundant clones in each sample. Public T cell clones, which averaged fewer than five per sample, were removed prior to analysis. Tumor-enriched clonotypes and baseline blood-enriched clonotypes were defined as those with an abundance difference of at least 32-fold between compartments. A beta-binomial differential abundance model was used to identify clonotypes that were expanded or contracted between blood time points. Similarity between tumor and blood repertoires was quantified using the Baroni-Urbani and Buser coefficient, and groups were compared with two-tailed Wilcoxon tests in R. Entries here come from immuneACCESS through TCRdb and include only in-frame sequences with V and J called. Some clones fail to appear in such tables; in the studies checked, an unresolved V gene covers under half of the shortfall, and the cause of the remainder is unknown. V, J and clone size reflect that table, while D and trimming were determined from the DNA. The sample table contains 100,000 to 150,000 clones; only one count was recorded for 82% of them. Approximately 3% of the sample is held by the ten biggest clonotypes.

On this clone: No antigen is known for it. Base qualities are not at hand, and no much larger clone is one base apart. The sample carries other DNA sequences with the same CDR3.

This TCR came from a woman aged 60-75 years with renal cell carcinoma. Material: blood, obtained from a patient whose treatment included radiotherapy and nephrectomy. The rearrangement joined TRBV7-9 to TRBJ2-1; the D gene is perhaps TRBD1 or TRBD2, as each covers 5 bases. The CDR3 corresponds to CASSLAPRGDEQFF. In nucleotide form, the sequence is TGTGCCAGCAGCTTAGCTCCCCGGGGCGATGAGCAGTTCTTC.